This T cell receptor beta chain came from a study of cytomegalovirus exposure and HLA in healthy donors. Primers: 60 Vbeta forward and 13 Jbeta reverse. This table comes from immunoSEQ multiplex PCR, and its TCRdb copy is limited to in-frame clones, with some not included. Found here are about 200,000 clones; the top ten clones hold around 0.74%. Each donor was healthy, and each was a bone marrow donor. Comments on this clone: Antigen specificity is unknown.

Study-wide points: In a later analysis, HLA-C alleles had the fewest associated TCRs, DRB1 alleles the most. Earlier analysis found most TCR beta V segments productive about 90% or about 30% of the time. Rarity held for most TCR sequences, but there were some public TCRs that occurred in many donors.

The V and J ends lost 6 bases and 4 bases, in that order; junction bases with no gene match: 5. Germline V lookup: CDR1 SNHLY, CDR2 FYNNEI. There are 13 residues in the CDR3. The TCR was taken from a boy aged 5-17 years in good health and CMV-seronegative. This chain joins TRBV2 and TRBJ1-2; TRBD1 matches 7 bases. Material for sequencing was PBMCs. This CDR3 is CASSTGVRYGYTF. The CDR3 DNA follows: TGTGCCAGCAGCACAGGGGTACGCTATGGCTACACCTTC. The full variable domain, rest sourced from reference TRBV2 and TRBJ1-2, is EPEVTQTPSHQVTQMGQEVILRCVPISNHLYFYWYRQILGQKVEFLVSFYNNEISEKSEIFDDQFSVERPDGSNFTLKIRSTKLEDSAMYFCASSTGVRYGYTFGSGTRLTVV.